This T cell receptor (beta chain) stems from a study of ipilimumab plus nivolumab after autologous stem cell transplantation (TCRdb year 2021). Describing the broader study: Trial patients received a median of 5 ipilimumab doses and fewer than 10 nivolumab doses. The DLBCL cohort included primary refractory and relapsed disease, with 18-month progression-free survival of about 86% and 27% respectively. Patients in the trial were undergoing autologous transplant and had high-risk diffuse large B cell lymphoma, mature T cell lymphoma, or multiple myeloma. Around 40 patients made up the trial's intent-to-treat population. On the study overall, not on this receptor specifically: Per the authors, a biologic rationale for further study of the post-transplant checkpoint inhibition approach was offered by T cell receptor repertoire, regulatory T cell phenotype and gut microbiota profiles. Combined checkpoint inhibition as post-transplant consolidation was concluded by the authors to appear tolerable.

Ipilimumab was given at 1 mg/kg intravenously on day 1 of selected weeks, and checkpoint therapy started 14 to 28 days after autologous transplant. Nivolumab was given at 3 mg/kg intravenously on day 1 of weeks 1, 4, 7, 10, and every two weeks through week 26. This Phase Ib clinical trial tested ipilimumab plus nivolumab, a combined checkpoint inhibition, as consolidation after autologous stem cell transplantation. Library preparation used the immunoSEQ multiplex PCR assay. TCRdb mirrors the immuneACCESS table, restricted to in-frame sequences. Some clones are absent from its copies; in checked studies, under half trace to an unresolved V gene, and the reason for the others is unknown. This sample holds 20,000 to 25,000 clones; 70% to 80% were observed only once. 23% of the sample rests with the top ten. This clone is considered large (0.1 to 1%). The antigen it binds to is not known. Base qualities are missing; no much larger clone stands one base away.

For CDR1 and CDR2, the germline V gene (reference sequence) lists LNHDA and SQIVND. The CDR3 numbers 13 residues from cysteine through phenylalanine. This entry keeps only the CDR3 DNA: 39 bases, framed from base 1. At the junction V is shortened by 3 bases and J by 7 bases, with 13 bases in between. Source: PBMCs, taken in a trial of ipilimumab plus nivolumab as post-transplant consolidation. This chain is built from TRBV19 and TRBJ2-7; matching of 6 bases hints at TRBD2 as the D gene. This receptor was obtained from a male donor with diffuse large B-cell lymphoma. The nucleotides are TGTGCCAGTAGTATCACAGCAGCGGGTGAGCAGTACTTC. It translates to CASSITAAGEQYF. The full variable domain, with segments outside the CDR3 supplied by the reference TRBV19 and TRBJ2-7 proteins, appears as DGGITQSPKYLFRKEGQNVTLSCEQNLNHDAMYWYRQDPGQGLRLIYYSQIVNDFQKGDIAEGYSVSREKKESFPLTVTSAQKNPTAFYLCASSITAAGEQYFGPGTRLTVT.